These T cell receptor beta chains were read from a single sample in a study of blood T cells in healthy people across ages. TCRdb reprocessed the 5' RACE reads with MiXCR, giving one entry per CDR3 protein. The sample holds about 930,000 distinct CDR3 sequences; almost 30% are singletons and the top ten take 9.5% to 13%. These same records also appear under a second study, on T cells of mothers and their children.

The sample taken for sequencing was blood. Receptors originate from a woman between 35 and 50 years old in good health. CDR3s include the opening cysteine and the closing phenylalanine or tryptophan. The order of the fields is D gene, V gene, clone size, J gene, CDR3 DNA, CDR3 protein. A D gene is named only where the DNA matches it firmly. Only part of the rows carry a size: once, few, many, or a class if the clone is expanded.

NA	TRBV20-1	NA	TRBJ1-2	TGCAGTGCCCTCTACAGGTTCTCTAACTATGGCTACACCTTC	CSALYRFSNYGYTF
TRBD2	TRBV9	NA	TRBJ2-5	TGTGCCAGCAGCGTAGCGTCACGGGGAGGGCTAGAGACCCAGTACTTC	CASSVASRGGLETQYF
NA	TRBV7-8	few	TRBJ2-5	TGTGCCAGCTGGCGGTACCAAGAGACCCAGTACTTC	CASWRYQETQYF
NA	TRBV7-2	NA	TRBJ2-4	TGTGCCAGCAGCTTCGGCACAGCCAAAAACATTCAGTACTTC	CASSFGTAKNIQYF
NA	TRBV15	NA	TRBJ1-1	TGTGCCACCAGCAGAGTTCGGGGGCACACTGAAGCTTTCTTT	CATSRVRGHTEAFF
NA	TRBV12-3/TRBV12-4	NA	TRBJ1-1	TGTGCCAGCACCCCAAACACGGCCTACATGAACACTGAAGCTTTCTTT	CASTPNTAYMNTEAFF
NA	TRBV12-3/TRBV12-4	NA	TRBJ1-5	TGTGCCAGCAGTTTTACGGACAATCAGCCCCAGCATTTT	CASSFTDNQPQHF
NA	TRBV7-3	NA	TRBJ2-5	TGTGCCAGCAGCTTAACGGCGGGGGCGCAACAAGAGACCCAGTACTTC	CASSLTAGAQQETQYF
TRBD2	TRBV29-1	NA	TRBJ2-1	TGCAGCGTTGGAGCGGGAGTGGGCTACAATGAGCAGTTCTTC	CSVGAGVGYNEQFF
TRBD1	TRBV20-1	many	TRBJ2-1	TGCAGTGCTCACATCCGGGACAGGGGAGGCAATGAGCAGTTCTTC	CSAHIRDRGGNEQFF
TRBD1	TRBV19	few	TRBJ2-2	TGTGCCAGTAGTGCAACCAGGGGGCGCGGTACCGGGGAGCTGTTTTTT	CASSATRGRGTGELFF
TRBD2	TRBV4-1	few	TRBJ2-3	TGCGCCAGCAGCCATCCGGGGGAGGGTGGAGATACGCAGTATTTT	CASSHPGEGGDTQYF
NA	TRBV28	NA	TRBJ2-7	TGTGCCAGCAGGGCCTACGGCAAGGACGGCGACGAGCAGTACTTC	CASRAYGKDGDEQYF
NA	TRBV5-1	NA	TRBJ1-2	TGCGCCAGCAGCTTGGACTTACAGGACTATGGCTACACCTTC	CASSLDLQDYGYTF
TRBD1	TRBV7-2	many	TRBJ2-4	TGTGCCAGCAGCCCGGACAGGGGGCTCGCCAAAAACATTCAGTACTTC	CASSPDRGLAKNIQYF
TRBD1	TRBV7-2	NA	TRBJ1-1	TGTGCCAGCAGCTTAGTATTGGGGACAGGTGGGGTAAAAGCTTTCTTT	CASSLVLGTGGVKAFF
TRBD1	TRBV12-3/TRBV12-4	many	TRBJ2-7	TGTGCCAGCAGCCGGGACAGGGCGTACCACGAGCAGTACTTC	CASSRDRAYHEQYF
NA	TRBV5-1	NA	TRBJ2-3	TGCGCCAGCAGCTTGGCTGTACAGGGAAGGACAGATACGCAGTATTTT	CASSLAVQGRTDTQYF
TRBD2	TRBV7-9	few	TRBJ2-1	TGTGCCAGCAGCTTACCCTTTAGCGGGGGGGCGAAGAATGAGCAGTTCTTC	CASSLPFSGGAKNEQFF
NA	TRBV12-3/TRBV12-4	NA	TRBJ2-1	TGTGCCAGCAGTTTCACAGGGATCCCACACAATGAGCAGTTCTTC	CASSFTGIPHNEQFF
NA	TRBV7-3	few	TRBJ2-3	TGTGCCAGCAGCTCTGGACTTCTTTCGCCACAAGATACGCAGTATTTT	CASSSGLLSPQDTQYF
NA	TRBV6-2/TRBV6-3	few	TRBJ2-7	TGTGCCAGCACCAATACGAGGACCTCCTCCTACGAGCAGTACTTC	CASTNTRTSSYEQYF
TRBD2	TRBV6-5	NA	TRBJ2-7	TGTGCCAGCAGTCTACGGGGGGGCGGGGGCCTCTCCTACAATGAGCAGTACTTC	CASSLRGGGGLSYNEQYF
TRBD1	TRBV10-3	NA	TRBJ2-2	TGTGCCATCAGTGACAACGACAGGGCCCCGACCGGGGAGCTGTTTTTT	CAISDNDRAPTGELFF
NA	TRBV13	NA	TRBJ1-2	TGTGCCAGCAGCTTAGGGTCCGGGGGGCCTTATGACTACACCTTC	CASSLGSGGPYDYTF
TRBD2	TRBV15	NA	TRBJ2-1	TGTGCCACCAGCAGAGATCTGGGGGCTAGCGGGGGGGCAGAGTTCTTC	CATSRDLGASGGAEFF
NA	TRBV20-1	few	TRBJ2-1	TGCAGTGCTAGTATACAGTACAATGAGCAGTTCTTC	CSASIQYNEQFF
NA	TRBV20-1	NA	TRBJ1-1	TGCAGTGCTAGCCCCAGCCATATGAACACTGAAGCTTTCTTT	CSASPSHMNTEAFF
TRBD1	TRBV10-3	few	TRBJ1-5	TGTGCCATCAGCGGACAGGGTGGAAGCAATCAGCCCCAGCATTTT	CAISGQGGSNQPQHF
TRBD1	TRBV12-3/TRBV12-4	few	TRBJ2-4	TGTGCCAGCAGTTTAGCGAGGGGGCGCGGGTCCAAAAACATTCAGTACTTC	CASSLARGRGSKNIQYF
TRBD1	TRBV5-1	NA	TRBJ1-1	TGCGCCAGCAGCTTGGGACAGGGAGGAACTGTAGCTTTCTTT	CASSLGQGGTVAFF
TRBD1	TRBV6-1	few	TRBJ2-1	TGTGCCAGCAGCAAAAACCGGGACAGGGGAAGCCACAATGAGCAGTTCTTC	CASSKNRDRGSHNEQFF
NA	TRBV20-1	many	TRBJ2-5	TGCAGTGCTAGAGATATGGCGTACCAAGAGACCCAGTACTTC	CSARDMAYQETQYF
NA	TRBV5-5	NA	TRBJ2-7	TGTGCCAGCAGCTTGTCTGCGGGGAGCTCCTACGAGCAGTACTTC	CASSLSAGSSYEQYF
NA	TRBV12-3/TRBV12-4	many	TRBJ2-2	TGTGCCAGCAGTTTAAGTGGGGGAACCGGGGAGCTGTTTTTT	CASSLSGGTGELFF
NA	TRBV29-1	few	TRBJ1-1	TGCAGCGTTGAGGGGTCGGCGAACACTGAAGCTTTCTTT	CSVEGSANTEAFF
NA	TRBV11-2	NA	TRBJ2-1	TGTGCCAGCAGCTTATTGGCAGGGGACGCCTACGAGCAGTTCTTC	CASSLLAGDAYEQFF
TRBD1	TRBV2	NA	TRBJ2-7	TGTGCCAGCAGTGGAAGCCCGGGACAGGGCTCCTACGAGCAGTACTTC	CASSGSPGQGSYEQYF
TRBD1	TRBV24-1	NA	TRBJ1-1	TGTGCCACCAGTGATACCGGGACAGCGAACACTGAAGCTTTCTTT	CATSDTGTANTEAFF
TRBD2	TRBV27	NA	TRBJ2-5	TGTGCCAGCAGTTTTTCGGGGAGCGGGGGGTCGGAGACCCAGTACTTC	CASSFSGSGGSETQYF
TRBD1	TRBV15	NA	TRBJ1-1	TGTGCCACCAGCAGAGACAGACAGGGGAACACTGAAGCTTTCTTT	CATSRDRQGNTEAFF
NA	TRBV12-3/TRBV12-4	NA	TRBJ2-3	TGTGCCAGCAGTTTAGGGGACGCTAGCACAGATACGCAGTATTTT	CASSLGDASTDTQYF